One sample yielded the 10 T cell receptor beta chains listed below, sequenced in a study of T cell changes during pregnancy in multiple sclerosis. Profiling relied on immunoSEQ multiplex PCR, and the TCRdb table lists in-frame clones only, not all of them. The table lists 29,000 or so clones, more than 80% of them singletons. Source: CD8+ T cells from peripheral blood mononuclear cells, taken before pregnancy. All receptors come from a female donor with multiple sclerosis, enrolled in a pregnancy study.

The chain employs TRBV10-3 and TRBJ2-2; TRBD2 aligns across 7 bases. V lost 4 bases to trimming and J lost 6 bases; unmatched junction nucleotides: 5. Germline V gene data show CDR1 as ENHRY and CDR2 as SYGVKD. The CDR3 length is 14 residues. CDR3 sequence (DNA): TGTGCCATCAGTGGGGGACGGGAGGCCGGGGAGCTGTTTTTT. Translated: CAISGGREAGELFF.

The chain's CDR3 is CASSQPRSGQPTEETQYF. CDR3 bases: TGCGCCAGCAGTCAACCCCGATCGGGACAGCCGACCGAAGAGACCCAGTACTTC. The chain has TRBV23-1 and TRBJ2-5, with TRBD1 matching over 7 bases. TRBV23-1 is given ORF status, its function remaining uncertain. V dropped 2 bases and J dropped 3; count of bases not matched to a gene: 15. This CDR3 region has 18 residues.

The V gene is TRBV2, the J gene TRBJ2-7, with D maybe TRBD1 (6 bases). The V gene lost 6 bases and the J gene lost 0 bases, with 15 bases spanning the gap. Germline lookup yields CDR1 SNHLY and CDR2 FYNNEI. The CDR3 is 15 amino acids. CDR3 DNA sequence: TGTGCCAGCAGCCAAGAGGGGACAACCTCCTACGAGCAGTACTTC. Amino acid sequence: CASSQEGTTSYEQYF.

CDR3 sequence reads: CASSDGAGLGGTDTQYF. In nucleotides, the CDR3 is TGTGCCAGCAGTGATGGGGCAGGGCTTGGTGGCACAGATACGCAGTATTTT. The V and J genes are TRBV6-4 and TRBJ2-3; D perhaps matches TRBD1 (5 bases). V dropped 3 bases and J dropped 1 base, with 17 bases sitting between them. The germline CDR1 and CDR2 sequences are MRHNA and SNTAGT. The CDR3 is 17 amino acids.

The rearrangement links TRBV12-5 to TRBJ1-5, with 10 positions matching TRBD1. Trimming removed 4 bases from V and 7 bases from J; junction bases left unmatched: 4. In germline, CDR1 is LGHNT, CDR2 FRNRAP. This CDR3 comprises 14 residues. CDR3 in amino acids: CASGSMTGGQPQHF. CDR3 nucleotides: TGTGCTAGTGGTTCAATGACAGGGGGCCAGCCCCAGCATTTT. Full variable domain (rest looked up from reference TRBV12-5 and TRBJ1-5): DARVTQTPRHKVTEMGQEVTMRCQPILGHNTVFWYRQTMMQGLELLAYFRNRAPLDDSGMPKDRFSAEMPDATLATLKIQPSEPRDSAVYFCASGSMTGGQPQHFGDGTRLSIL.

This clone was seen only once. V gene TRBV2 combines with J gene TRBJ1-1; 10 bases align to TRBD1. This CDR3 is 16 amino acids long. Germline CDR1 reads SNHLY; CDR2 reads FYNNEI. V trimming: 5 bases; J trimming: 6 bases; junction bases outside the gene matches: 12. CDR3 sequence (DNA): TGTGCCAGCAGTCCGGGACAGGGGACGGGTTACGCTGAAGCTTTCTTT. Translating it yields CASSPGQGTGYAEAFF.

This sequence joins TRBV23-1 and TRBJ2-7; 7 nucleotides align to TRBD1. TRBV23-1 is an open reading frame whose function is uncertain. The CDR3 is 14 residues long. V was clipped by 6 bases and J by 2 bases; unmatched bases: 7. CDR3 in amino acids: CASSPRQGPYEQYF. CDR3 coding DNA: TGCGCCAGCAGCCCCAGACAGGGACCCTACGAGCAGTACTTC.

J is TRBJ1-5 and V is TRBV7-9; 10 bases are a match to TRBD1. The length of the CDR3 is 15 residues. Trimming took 1 base from V and 6 from J; bases not matched to a gene: 3. Germline CDR1 is SEHNR and CDR2 is FQNEAQ (reference sequence). The CDR3: CASSLEGQGFQPQHF. In DNA, the CDR3 is TGTGCCAGCAGCTTAGAGGGACAGGGGTTTCAGCCCCAGCATTTT.

The chain carries TRBV19 and TRBJ2-6; the D is unclear. The CDR3 runs 15 residues. Germline lookup yields CDR1 LNHDA and CDR2 SQIVND (reference sequence). Trimming stripped 2 bases from V and 0 bases from J, with 5 bases between. In DNA form, the CDR3 reads TGTGCCAGTAGTATAACGAGCTCTGGGGCCAACGTCCTGACTTTC. Its translation is CASSITSSGANVLTF.

V usage is TRBV2 and J usage is TRBJ2-3; TRBD1 matches 9 bases. CDR3 length equals 17 residues. Losses at the gene ends were 8 bases for V and 4 bases for J; bases not matched to a gene: 16. Germline assignment: CDR1 SNHLY and CDR2 FYNNEI. CDR3 in amino acids: CASLESVTGGWADTQYF. The DNA for the CDR3 is TGTGCCAGCCTCGAATCCGTTACAGGGGGCTGGGCAGATACGCAGTATTTT.